This T cell receptor (beta chain) was captured by sequencing in a study of cytotoxic CD8 clonotypes in ibrutinib-treated CLL (dated by TCRdb to the early 2020s). Background for the entire study: The cohort had 11 relapsed/refractory and around 15 treatment-naive patients; under 18 were IGHV unmutated. Partial responses were observed in some 24 patients and complete responses in 2; after a median follow-up of 68 months, remission was maintained in approximately 15 patients and progression was observed in about twelve. The response samples were drawn at a median of approximately twelve months into treatment, with a range of about 6 to 36 months. An average of 255,043 productive templates and approximately 91,000 productive rearrangements was obtained per sample. Of the roughly 90 people in the trial, 26 had longitudinal samples available. Cryopreserved peripheral blood mononuclear cells were obtained prior to treatment, at the time of response, and at either disease progression or sustained remission. Patients were still on ibrutinib when every remission and progressive disease sample was collected. Results and caveats for the whole study, not just this receptor: Public clonotypes were rare and either shrank or stayed stable during treatment, and the rise in clonality at ibrutinib response reflected expansion of private clonotypes. Sampling times were not matched between sustained-remission and progressing patients, and lymph node repertoires were not studied. At ibrutinib response clonality went up, during sustained remission it held steady, and at progression it dropped back toward baseline. Baseline clonality was found to be higher than that of age-matched healthy donors and was strongly correlated with circulating CD8+ T-cell counts.

Note on this clone: It lacks a known antigen. Base quality data are lacking; no much larger clone is found one base away. Additional DNA sequences in this sample encode the identical CDR3.

Explained via the paper, the time point label denotes: 20 to 30 months on ibrutinib. Approximately 2 micrograms of genomic DNA were extracted from cryopreserved PBMCs for TCR beta library preparation. High-throughput TCR beta sequencing was performed on longitudinal blood samples from CLL patients receiving ibrutinib monotherapy. The patients were enrolled in a single-center, open-label phase 2 trial of ibrutinib monotherapy. A MiSeq instrument was used for deep resolution sequencing, which targeted depths ranging from 1 in 1 million up to 1 in 200,000 T cells, with coverage averaging 10x for each clonotype. TCR beta libraries were generated with the immunoSEQ hsTCRB Kit. On the study's bioinformatics: ImmunoSEQ Data Assistant and ImmunoSEQ Analyzer were used for data analysis, and V, D and J genes were assigned according to IMGT definitions. Clonality, which ranges from 0 to 1, was calculated by subtracting the normalized Shannon entropy of productive rearrangement frequencies from one. Public clonotype analysis was restricted to overrepresented clonotypes comprising at least 0.05% of each patient's repertoire. Some 13 age-matched healthy donor repertoires from immuneACCESS served as clonality controls. Drawn from immuneACCESS, this table holds only the in-frame rearrangements with V and J called that TCRdb kept. Clones are partly lost; checked studies trace under half to an unresolved V gene and leave the rest unexplained. The DNA gave D and trimming, while V, J and clone size come from that table. The sample has hundreds of thousands of clones on record, 70% of them singletons. Of the sample, 15% is held by the ten largest clones.

From the germline V gene, CDR1 is SGHNT and CDR2 is YENEEA. Cut back by 5 bases and 0 bases, the V and J ends lie 9 bases apart. The CDR3 sequence holds 14 residues, the cysteine and phenylalanine included. Just the 42-base CDR3 DNA is kept, in frame starting at base 1. The rearrangement combines TRBV11-3 with TRBJ2-3; no confident D gene assignment can be made. The sequence came from a human donor with chronic lymphocytic leukemia. Specimen: PBMCs, collected after 24 months of ibrutinib treatment. The CDR3 region reads CASSLTTSTDTQYF. The DNA reads as follows: TGTGCCAGCAGCCTTACAACTAGCACAGATACGCAGTATTTT.